The T cell receptor (beta chain) under discussion was sequenced for a study of cytomegalovirus exposure and HLA in healthy donors. The CDR3 runs to 15 residues. Trimming took 5 bases from V and 2 from J; bases not matched to a gene: 4. The germline V gene has CDR1 SGHRS and CDR2 YFSETQ. PCR primers comprised 60 Vbeta and 13 Jbeta primers. The data were produced by immunoSEQ multiplex PCR, yet TCRdb's version contains in-frame clones alone and is incomplete. Of around 120,000 clones listed, about 74% are singletons. Sequencing was performed on PBMCs. V is TRBV5-1 and J is TRBJ2-7, with 13 nucleotides matching TRBD2. This TCR came from a middle-aged woman in good health and CMV-seropositive. CDR3 sequence reads: CASSTGTSGAYEQYF. Written as DNA, the CDR3 is TGCGCCAGCAGTACAGGGACTAGCGGGGCCTACGAGCAGTACTTC.